This section outlines one T cell receptor (beta chain) sequence together with its context. This entry is derived from a study of blood T cell repertoires in COVID-19. In the study overall: Some COVID-19 samples were acute and others convalescent; all came from the United States, Italy and Spain. In each case, the material was cDNA or gDNA derived from T cells, B-cell-depleted T cells, or PBMCs.

In the original analysis: Estimated nucleated cell counts came from reference gene primer amplification. Here immunoSEQ multiplex PCR was the method, and the copy in TCRdb shows in-frame clones only, minus some. The V and J calls and clone size were taken over from that table, and D and trimming were inferred from the DNA. The repertoire has 45,000 or so clones, about nine tenths of them found once; the top ten carry about a sixth. Specimen: peripheral blood. The sequence was obtained from a man aged 65-85 years with active COVID-19.

The CDR3 here is CASRLNYGYTF. CDR3 in DNA: TGTGCCAGCAGACTAAACTATGGCTACACCTTC. The chain carries TRBV6-6 and TRBJ1-2; D not resolved. Germline values: CDR1 MNHNY, CDR2 SVGAGI (reference sequence). V was clipped by 6 bases and J by 2 bases, with 4 bases between them. The CDR3 has 11 amino acids.